The following is a T cell receptor (beta chain) sequence with its context. The table came from immunoSEQ multiplex PCR; TCRdb's copy has only in-frame clones and leaves some out. This sample has some 150,000 clones, with less than 85% found just once. The data derive from a study of blood T cell repertoires in COVID-19. The germline CDR1 and CDR2 sequences are LNHNV and YYDKDF (reference sequence). This CDR3 is 15 amino acids long. After removal of 5 bases from V and 4 bases from J, the junction contained 8 bases not matched to a gene. Each participant's cohort was designated according to participant-reported clinical history. The study recruited exposed participants who had met a COVID-19 case within 2 weeks before entry.

The chain is built from TRBV15 and TRBJ2-7; 10 nucleotides align to TRBD1. The sequenced material came from PBMCs or T cells enriched from blood (not recorded which). This clonotype was sampled from a woman aged 18 to 35 who had been exposed to COVID-19. In DNA form, the CDR3 reads TGTGCCACCAGCGGGGGACAGGGGATCCCTTACGAGCAGTACTTC. Amino acids: CATSGGQGIPYEQYF. Full variable domain (missing parts from reference TRBV15 and TRBJ2-7): DAMVIQNPRYQVTQFGKPVTLSCSQTLNHNVMYWYQQKSSQAPKLLFHYYDKDFNNEADTPDNFQSRRPNTSFCFLDIRSPGLGDTAMYLCATSGGQGIPYEQYFGPGTRLTVT.